This T cell receptor beta chain was identified in a study of shared clonotypes between healthy human individuals. The repertoire was sequenced with immunoSEQ multiplex PCR; TCRdb's copy has only in-frame clones and lacks some. The table lists more than 850,000 clones, 75% to 80% of them singletons. V was trimmed by 4 bases and J by 1 base, leaving 16 bases between them. There are 16 residues in the CDR3. CDR1 and CDR2 from the germline V gene are LGHNA and YSLEER. The chain couples TRBV4-3 to TRBJ1-1, with D perhaps matching TRBD1 (6 bases). This TCR came from a man between 18 and 29 years old in good health. Some clones in this sample may be carry-over from other donors' samples. Sequencing used memory CD4+ T cells from PBMCs. Subset defined: CD45RA-negative fraction. The CDR3 spells CASSRYSGAPNTEAFF. CDR3 coding DNA: TGCGCCAGCAGCCGGTACTCAGGGGCCCCGAACACTGAAGCTTTCTTT.